This is a list of T cell receptor beta chains from one sample in a study of T cells expressing NK-cell markers. TCRdb reprocessed the 5' RACE reads and stores each CDR3 protein as one record, lacking DNA. This repertoire comprises about 160,000 distinct CDR3 sequences; its ten largest clones make up 20%. Input material: blood T cells: a sorted CD56 or NKG2C T cell subset, CD4+ or CD8+ T cells, or bulk PBMC T cells (not recorded which). The receptors shown here come from a man between 18 and 69 years old in good health. Each CDR3 is given with its conserved first and last residue.

j_call v_call cdr3_aa
TRBJ2-5 TRBV5-1 CASSLAGASWAPGLQETQYF
TRBJ2-1 TRBV2 CATLGDPEQFF
TRBJ2-5 TRBV12-5 CASSGRGAEETQYF
TRBJ2-2 TRBV25-1 CASSGRGRRTGELFF
TRBJ1-1 TRBV5-1 CASTYREGAREAFF
TRBJ2-1 TRBV6-1 CASRQLAGSNYNEQFF
TRBJ2-7 TRBV2 CASTESLEQYF
TRBJ2-5 TRBV2 CASSGGAETQYF
TRBJ2-7 TRBV14 CASSQYSGVGDEQYF
TRBJ2-3 TRBV14 CASSAGTSGRTDTQYF
TRBJ1-5 TRBV6-5 CASSYTGERGPQHF
TRBJ2-7 TRBV7-8 CASSLALDGGNYEQYF
TRBJ2-5 TRBV7-6 CASSLELAGAMNQETQYF
TRBJ1-1 TRBV6-1 CASSEERGAEAFF
TRBJ1-1 TRBV7-9 CASSLVGGQTGETEAFF
TRBJ2-2 TRBV2 CAVETPAGGELFF
TRBJ2-7 TRBV5-5 CASSPVGPGIYEQYF
TRBJ2-4 TRBV25-1 CASREQGNIQYF
TRBJ1-2 TRBV2 CASSEALWGGYGYTF
TRBJ2-1 TRBV4-1 CASSQGTGGLGFF
TRBJ2-3 TRBV7-6 CASSLYFETGGAGTDTQYF
TRBJ2-1 TRBV3-1 CASSGDQGANNEQFF